This T cell receptor beta chain was profiled in a study of blood T cell repertoires in COVID-19. Sequencing used immunoSEQ multiplex PCR; TCRdb keeps in-frame clones, though not all of them. The data contain tens of thousands of clones, 75% to 85% of them singletons. CDR3 size: 14 residues. V was pared by 3 bases and J by 3 bases, with 2 bases of the junction left unmatched. Germline CDR1 and CDR2: SGHAT and FQNNGV. Sequenced input: peripheral blood. The chain has TRBV11-2 and TRBJ1-2, with 9 bases fitting TRBD1. The clonotype was recovered from a woman aged 70-85 years with acute or convalescent COVID-19. The CDR3 region has the DNA TGTGCCAGCAGCTTTCGGACAGGGGACTATGGCTACACCTTC. Amino acid sequence: CASSFRTGDYGYTF.